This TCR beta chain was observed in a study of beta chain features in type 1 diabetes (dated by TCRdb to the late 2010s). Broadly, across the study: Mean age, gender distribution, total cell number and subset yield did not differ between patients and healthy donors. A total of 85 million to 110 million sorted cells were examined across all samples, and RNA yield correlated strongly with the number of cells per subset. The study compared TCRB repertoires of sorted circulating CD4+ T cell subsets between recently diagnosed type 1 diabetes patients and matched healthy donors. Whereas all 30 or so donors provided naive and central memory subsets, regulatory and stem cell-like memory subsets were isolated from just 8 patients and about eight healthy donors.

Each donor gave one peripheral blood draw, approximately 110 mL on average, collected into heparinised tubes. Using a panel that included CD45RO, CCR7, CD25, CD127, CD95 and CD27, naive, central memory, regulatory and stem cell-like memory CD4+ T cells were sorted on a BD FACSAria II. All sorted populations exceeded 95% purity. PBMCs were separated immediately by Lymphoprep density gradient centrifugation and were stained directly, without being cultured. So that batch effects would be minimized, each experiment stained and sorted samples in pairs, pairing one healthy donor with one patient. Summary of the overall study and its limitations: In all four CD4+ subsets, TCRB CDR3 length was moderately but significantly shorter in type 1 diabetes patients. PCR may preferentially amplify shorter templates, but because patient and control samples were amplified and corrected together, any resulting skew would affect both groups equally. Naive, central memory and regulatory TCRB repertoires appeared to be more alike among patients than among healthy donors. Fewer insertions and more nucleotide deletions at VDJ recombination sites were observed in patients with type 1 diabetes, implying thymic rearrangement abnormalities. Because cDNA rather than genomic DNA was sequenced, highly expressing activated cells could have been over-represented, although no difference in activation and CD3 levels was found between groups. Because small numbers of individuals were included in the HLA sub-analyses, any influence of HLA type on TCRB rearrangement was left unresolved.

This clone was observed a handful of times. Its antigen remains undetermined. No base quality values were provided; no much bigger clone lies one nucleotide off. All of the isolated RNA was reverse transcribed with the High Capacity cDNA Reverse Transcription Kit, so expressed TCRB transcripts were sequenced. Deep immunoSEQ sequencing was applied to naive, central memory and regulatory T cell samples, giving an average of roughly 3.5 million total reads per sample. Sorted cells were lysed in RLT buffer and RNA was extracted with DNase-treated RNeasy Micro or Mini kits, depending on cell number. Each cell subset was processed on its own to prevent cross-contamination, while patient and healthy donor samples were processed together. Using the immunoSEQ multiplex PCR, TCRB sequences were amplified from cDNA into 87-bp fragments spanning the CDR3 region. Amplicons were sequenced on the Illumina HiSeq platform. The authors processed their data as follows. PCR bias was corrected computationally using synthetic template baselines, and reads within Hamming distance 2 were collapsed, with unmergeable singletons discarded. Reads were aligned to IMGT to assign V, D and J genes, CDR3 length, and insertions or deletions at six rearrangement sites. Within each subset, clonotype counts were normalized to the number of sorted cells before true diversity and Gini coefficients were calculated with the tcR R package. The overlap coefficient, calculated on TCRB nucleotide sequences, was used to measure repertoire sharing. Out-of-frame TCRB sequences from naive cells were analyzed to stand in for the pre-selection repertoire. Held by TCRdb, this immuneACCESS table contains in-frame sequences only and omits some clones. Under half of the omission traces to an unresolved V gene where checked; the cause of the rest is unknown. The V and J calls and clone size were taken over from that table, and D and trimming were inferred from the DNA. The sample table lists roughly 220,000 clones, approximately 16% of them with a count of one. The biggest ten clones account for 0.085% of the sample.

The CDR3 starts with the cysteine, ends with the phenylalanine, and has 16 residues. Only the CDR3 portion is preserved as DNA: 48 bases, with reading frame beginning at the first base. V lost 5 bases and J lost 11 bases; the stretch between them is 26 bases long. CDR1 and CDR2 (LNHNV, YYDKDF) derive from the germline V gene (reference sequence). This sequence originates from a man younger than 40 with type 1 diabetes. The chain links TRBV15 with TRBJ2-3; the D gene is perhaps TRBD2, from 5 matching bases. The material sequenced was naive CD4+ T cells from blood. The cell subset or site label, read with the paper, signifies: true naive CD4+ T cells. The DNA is TGTGCCACCAGCGAGCGAGCCATTACTAGGCGTGAAGGGCAGTATTTT. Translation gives CATSERAITRREGQYF.